Here is one T cell receptor beta chain with its context. Its antigen is currently unknown. The study ran its PCR with 60 Vbeta and 13 Jbeta primers. Clones were read by immunoSEQ multiplex PCR, and TCRdb kept only the in-frame ones, dropping some. This sample has 150,000 to 200,000 clones; around 80% occur once, and the top ten carry roughly 6.3%. Germline V CDR1 and CDR2: LGHNA, YSLEER. CDR3 length: 17 amino acids. V dropped 0 bases and J dropped 2 bases, with 13 bases sitting between them. The data stem from a study of cytomegalovirus exposure and HLA in healthy donors. Whole-study findings and limits: Among donors in an Asian-associated ancestry cluster, a later analysis reportedly found fewer N-insertions than the approximately 670-donor mean. Investigators reported 150 to 200 TCR beta chains as tied to cytomegalovirus.

Sequenced input: PBMCs. V is TRBV4-3 and J is TRBJ2-2, with TRBD2 as a possible D gene (6 bases). The TCR comes from a male donor in good health and CMV-seropositive. CDR3 residues: CASSQDHGGTNTGELFF. The CDR3 nucleotides read TGCGCCAGCAGCCAAGATCATGGCGGGACTAACACCGGGGAGCTGTTTTTT.